Following are 25 T cell receptor beta chains from one sample sequenced in a study of T-cell memory formation after mild COVID-19. TCRdb re-derived calls from the 5' RACE reads in MiXCR, one entry per CDR3 protein. Of about 440,000 distinct CDR3 sequences listed, about 20% were seen once; the top ten hold 8.4%. The sequenced sample was PBMCs or a T cell subset sorted from them (not recorded which). All receptors derive from an adult woman who had mild COVID-19 (a few samples of this study predate the infection). Cell type and time point are not known.

For the CDR3, the DNA is TGTGCCAGCAGTTTCGGATTGGATATGACTGAAGCTTTCTTT. This codes for CASSFGLDMTEAFF. The chain uses TRBV12-3 or TRBV12-4 and TRBJ1-1; D is undetermined. Trimming took 3 bases from V and 5 from J, leaving 13 bases between them. The CDR3 consists of 14 residues.

The chain links TRBV25-1 to TRBJ2-1, with TRBD2 matching 7 bases. V lost 2 bases and J lost 2; bases outside the gene matches: 3. From germline, CDR1 is MGHDK and CDR2 SYGVNS. The CDR3 spans 15 residues. CDR3 residues: CASSEGLAAYNEQFF. The CDR3 coding sequence is TGTGCCAGCAGTGAAGGCCTAGCGGCCTACAATGAGCAGTTCTTC.

The chain links TRBV29-1 to TRBJ2-1; the D gene is possibly TRBD1 (6 bases). Germline values: CDR1 SQVTM, CDR2 ANQGSEA. Trimming left V 3 bases short and J 5 bases short, with 14 bases between. The CDR3 runs to 14 residues. CDR3 amino acids: CSVDLGASNNEQFF. For the CDR3, the DNA is TGCAGCGTTGATCTGGGGGCGTCGAACAATGAGCAGTTCTTC.

This clonotype occurred a few times. The V call is TRBV29-1, the J call TRBJ2-5, with TRBD1 as a possible D gene (5 bases). CDR1 and CDR2 from the germline V gene are SQVTM and ANQGSEA. The CDR3 is 12 amino acids. Between the trimmed V and J ends, which lost 2 bases and 2 bases, there was a span of 6 bases. The CDR3 spells CSVENRQETQYF. CDR3 nucleotide sequence: TGCAGCGTTGAAAACAGGCAAGAGACCCAGTACTTC.

J is TRBJ1-1 and V is TRBV3-1, with D uncertain. The V gene's germline CDR1 is LGHDT and CDR2 YNNKEL (reference sequence). The CDR3 runs 14 residues. Trimming cost V 5 bases and J 6 bases, with 16 bases left between them. The CDR3 region is CASSMRARLSEAFF. The CDR3 nucleotides read TGTGCCAGCAGCATGAGGGCTAGACTTTCTGAAGCTTTCTTT.

V and J are TRBV6-6 and TRBJ2-5; 9 positions match TRBD1. This CDR3 is 14 amino acids long. Germline CDR1 is MNHNY and CDR2 is SVGAGI (reference sequence). V was pared by 6 bases and J by 2 bases, with 4 bases of the junction left unmatched. As DNA, the CDR3 is TGTGCCAGCAGATCACAGGGGGCTCAAGAGACCCAGTACTTC. Translation: CASRSQGAQETQYF.

This clonotype was observed a handful of times. The rearrangement links TRBV5-1 to TRBJ2-6; D call uncertain. CDR1 is SGHRS and CDR2 is YFSETQ in the germline V gene. This CDR3 has 16 residues. V lost 0 bases to trimming and J lost 0 bases, with 7 bases between them. The CDR3 reads CASSLVWASGANVLTF. DNA for the CDR3: TGCGCCAGCAGCTTGGTCTGGGCCTCTGGGGCCAACGTCCTGACTTTC.

This clonotype was seen a handful of times. The chain links TRBV7-9 to TRBJ1-2, with D possibly matching TRBD1 (5 bases). Germline-derived CDR1 and CDR2 are SEHNR and FQNEAQ (reference sequence). The V gene lost 10 bases and the J gene lost 8 bases, with 29 bases spanning the gap. The CDR3 runs 16 residues. CDR3: CAIRSGQPGPYEGYTF. CDR3 in DNA: TGTGCCATCCGTTCCGGACAACCGGGGCCCTATGAGGGCTACACCTTC.

V usage is TRBV7-3 and J usage is TRBJ2-1; TRBD2 matches at 8 bases. Germline V lookup: CDR1 SGHTA, CDR2 FQGTGA. With V trimmed by 0 bases and J by 7 bases, 2 bases remained unmatched. The CDR3 covers 14 residues. The CDR3 region has the DNA TGTGCCAGCAGCTTAACAGCGGGGGATAATGAGCAGTTCTTC. Its protein product is CASSLTAGDNEQFF.

V is TRBV12-3 or TRBV12-4 and J is TRBJ2-3; TRBD2 matches at 10 bases. The CDR3 is 16 amino acids. With V trimmed by 6 bases and J by 3 bases, 9 bases remained unmatched. As DNA, the CDR3 is TGTGCCAGCAGATTATCTAGCGGGGGATGGACAGATACGCAGTATTTT. Translation: CASRLSSGGWTDTQYF.

This clonotype was counted a few times. The CDR3 region is CASSLMGQGGSGGYTF. The CDR3 bases are TGCGCCAGCAGCTTAATGGGACAGGGCGGCAGCGGTGGCTACACCTTC. J is TRBJ1-2 and V is TRBV5-1; 9 nucleotides line up with TRBD1. The length of the CDR3 is 16 residues. The V gene's germline CDR1 is SGHRS and CDR2 YFSETQ. V dropped 2 bases and J dropped 7; count of bases not matched to a gene: 12. Filled out from reference TRBV5-1 and TRBJ1-2, the complete variable domain reads KAGVTQTPRYLIKTRGQQVTLSCSPISGHRSVSWYQQTPGQGLQFLFEYFSETQRNKGNFPGRFSGRQFSNSRSEMNVSTLELGDSALYLCASSLMGQGGSGGYTFGSGTRLTVV.

The rearrangement joins TRBV5-1 to TRBJ2-5; 8 bases line up with TRBD2. CDR3 length equals 17 residues. The germline V gene encodes CDR1 SGHRS and CDR2 YFSETQ. V was pared by 4 bases and J by 0 bases, with 11 bases of the junction left unmatched. CDR3 loop: CASSQGVGGAYQETQYF. The CDR3 DNA follows: TGCGCCAGCAGCCAAGGAGTCGGGGGGGCCTACCAAGAGACCCAGTACTTC.

This clonotype was seen a handful of times. V and J are TRBV5-1 and TRBJ2-5; D is ambiguous. Trimming cost V 4 bases and J 5 bases, with 9 bases left between them. Germline lookup yields CDR1 SGHRS and CDR2 YFSETQ. The CDR3 loop spans 12 amino acids. The CDR3 is CASSGPVETQYF. CDR3 bases: TGCGCCAGCAGCGGCCCCGTGGAGACCCAGTACTTC. Using reference TRBV5-1 and TRBJ2-5 for the parts outside the CDR3, the full variable domain is KAGVTQTPRYLIKTRGQQVTLSCSPISGHRSVSWYQQTPGQGLQFLFEYFSETQRNKGNFPGRFSGRQFSNSRSEMNVSTLELGDSALYLCASSGPVETQYFGPGTRLLVL.

This clonotype appeared a few times. This chain links TRBV5-1 with TRBJ2-3; TRBD2 is a possible D gene (7 bases). Trimming left V 7 bases short and J 6 bases short, with 18 bases between. CDR3 size: 14 residues. Germline CDR1 reads SGHRS; CDR2 reads YFSETQ. CDR3 protein: CASHSGGGGDTQYF. For the CDR3, the DNA is TGCGCCAGCCATTCGGGGGGCGGGGGCGATACGCAGTATTTT.

The chain employs TRBV5-1 and TRBJ2-7, with D unresolved. The ends were cut back, 4 bases at V and 0 bases at J, with 14 bases in the middle. In germline, CDR1 is SGHRS, CDR2 YFSETQ. CDR3 length: 15 residues. In DNA form, the CDR3 reads TGCGCCAGCAGCACCTCCCCGGTCTACTCCTACGAGCAGTACTTC. This codes for CASSTSPVYSYEQYF.

V gene TRBV3-1 combines with J gene TRBJ2-1, with TRBD1 as a possible D gene (6 bases). Germline V gene sequence: CDR1 LGHDT, CDR2 YNNKEL (reference sequence). The CDR3 runs 12 residues. The V end lost 8 bases, the J end lost 6 bases, and 11 bases lay between the germline ends. Here the CDR3 reads CASQDRFNEQFF. DNA for the CDR3: TGTGCCAGCCAGGACAGATTCAATGAGCAGTTCTTC.

This clonotype came up many times. CDR3 loop: CASSIGGPAETQYF. The CDR3 DNA sequence: TGTGCCAGCAGCATCGGGGGGCCGGCAGAGACCCAGTACTTC. This chain connects TRBV27 to TRBJ2-5; tentatively, D is TRBD2 (7 bases). Germline CDR1 reads MNHEY; CDR2 reads SMNVEV (reference sequence). Trimming removed 6 bases from V and 4 bases from J, with 15 bases in between. This CDR3 is 14 amino acids long.

V and J are TRBV28 and TRBJ2-5; 8 bases fit TRBD1. The germline V gene has CDR1 MDHEN and CDR2 SYDVKM. The CDR3 spans 14 residues. Germline trimming cut 5 bases from V and 5 bases from J; bases unmatched to any gene: 7. CDR3 nucleotide sequence: TGTGCCAGCAGTCGAACTGGACAGGGTGAGACCCAGTACTTC. Translating it yields CASSRTGQGETQYF.

This clonotype has only one observation. The V gene is TRBV5-1, the J gene TRBJ1-1, with 8 bases that match TRBD1. J gave up 4 bases and V 4 bases, and 9 bases lay outside the gene matches. The germline V gene has CDR1 SGHRS and CDR2 YFSETQ. CDR3 length: 15 residues. The CDR3 loop reads CASSQRQGKVTEAFF. CDR3 sequence (DNA): TGCGCCAGCAGCCAAAGACAGGGGAAGGTCACTGAAGCTTTCTTT.

The chain links TRBV11-2 to TRBJ2-3; D gene unclear. V was pared by 5 bases and J by 6 bases, with 9 bases between. Germline lookup yields CDR1 SGHAT and CDR2 FQNNGV. This CDR3 contains 12 residues. The CDR3, as DNA: TGTGCCAGCAGCCAGAGGCCGGATACGCAGTATTTT. Protein: CASSQRPDTQYF.

V usage is TRBV10-3 and J usage is TRBJ2-1; D may correspond to TRBD1 or TRBD2 (6 bases each). V dropped 3 bases and J dropped 9 bases, with 15 bases sitting between them. The CDR3 totals 14 residues. The germline V gene has CDR1 ENHRY and CDR2 SYGVKD. The CDR3 nucleotides are TGTGCCATCAGTGATAGGGGGGAAAGGAGTGAGCAGTTCTTC. The encoded protein is CAISDRGERSEQFF.

The V and J genes are TRBV2 and TRBJ2-7; no definite D call. Per germline, CDR1 SNHLY and CDR2 FYNNEI. This CDR3 is built from 12 residues. The V gene lost 8 bases and the J gene lost 5 bases, with 13 bases spanning the gap. CDR3 in DNA: TGTGCCAGCCGCCGAGGCTGGGACGAGCAGTACTTC. As protein: CASRRGWDEQYF. Full variable domain (outside the CDR3, taken from reference TRBV2 and TRBJ2-7): EPEVTQTPSHQVTQMGQEVILRCVPISNHLYFYWYRQILGQKVEFLVSFYNNEISEKSEIFDDQFSVERPDGSNFTLKIRSTKLEDSAMYFCASRRGWDEQYFGPGTRLTVT.

This clonotype was detected a few times. The chain links TRBV30 to TRBJ1-1; no clear D. The CDR3 runs 13 residues. Trimming shortened V by 0 bases and J by 4 bases, and 9 bases separated the two germline ends. Germline V gene data show CDR1 as GTSNPN and CDR2 as SVGIG (reference sequence). CDR3 amino acids: CAWSVGSPTEAFF. CDR3 in DNA: TGTGCCTGGAGTGTTGGTTCTCCCACTGAAGCTTTCTTT.

This clonotype was counted only a few times. An end of the junction differs from the germline gene, which may be a read error. The genes are TRBV5-1 and TRBJ2-5, with 13 nucleotides matching TRBD2. The CDR3 has 13 amino acids. From germline, CDR1 is SGHRS and CDR2 YFSETQ. The DNA of the CDR3 is TGCGCCAGCAGCTTGGGGACTAGCGGGGGAACGTTTTTC. The encoded protein is CASSLGTSGGTFF.

The chain carries TRBV7-9 and TRBJ1-1, with 8 bases that match TRBD1. CDR1 SEHNR and CDR2 FQNEAQ come from the germline V gene (reference sequence). With 6 bases clipped from V and 11 bases from J, the junction kept 14 bases outside the gene matches. The CDR3 is 14 amino acids. The CDR3, as DNA: TGTGCCAGCAGTCATACGGACAGGGAGTGGGCGGCTTTCTTT. It translates to CASSHTDREWAAFF.